These 15 T cell receptor beta chains were sequenced from one sample in a study of blood T cells in healthy people across ages. It was with a sample-barcoded 5' primer and a J-beta primer mix that a second PCR of about 6 to 12 cycles was run. In TCRdb, the 5' RACE reads were re-called with MiXCR into one record per CDR3 protein. The table shows some 1.7 million distinct CDR3 sequences, with 28% occurring only once. Sample: blood. All receptors derive from a woman aged 30 to 39 in good health.

The gene calls are TRBV6-6 and TRBJ1-5, with TRBD1 matching over 8 bases. CDR1 is MNHNY, CDR2 SVGAGI, per germline (reference sequence). Trimming took 6 bases from V and 5 from J; bases not matched to a gene: 9. The CDR3 has 15 residues. The CDR3 spells CASRRTGSADQPQHF. In nucleotides, the CDR3 is TGTGCCAGCAGACGGACAGGGTCGGCGGATCAGCCCCAGCATTTT.

On this clonotype itself: Compared with germline, one end of the junction differs, possibly owing to a read error. The DNA for the CDR3 is TGTGCCAGCGCTGTGGGGGGCTCCTACAGTGAGCAGTTCTTC. Encoded protein: CASAVGGSYSEQFF. V and J are TRBV12-3 or TRBV12-4 and TRBJ2-1; the D gene could be TRBD1 or TRBD2 (6 bases each). There are 14 residues in the CDR3.

The chain links TRBV6-5 to TRBJ1-2; 7 bases are shared with TRBD1. Per germline, CDR1 MNHEY and CDR2 SVGAGI. V shed 6 bases, J shed 7 bases, and the junction held 8 bases outside the gene matches. This CDR3 is built from 13 residues. CDR3 sequence (DNA): TGTGCCAGCAGCTTCGGACAGGCTGCTGGCTACACCTTC. Translated: CASSFGQAAGYTF.

The chain is built from TRBV3-1 and TRBJ1-2; D uncertain. Trimming cost V 0 bases and J 3 bases, with 11 bases left between them. The germline gives CDR1 LGHDT, CDR2 YNNKEL (reference sequence). The CDR3 extends over 15 amino acids. CDR3: CASSQENVGYYGYTF. Written as DNA, the CDR3 is TGTGCCAGCAGCCAAGAAAACGTGGGCTACTATGGCTACACCTTC. Combining the CDR3 with reference TRBV3-1 and TRBJ1-2 gives the whole variable domain DTAVSQTPKYLVTQMGNDKSIKCEQNLGHDTMYWYKQDSKKFLKIMFSYNNKELIINETVPNRFSPKSPDKAHLNLHINSLELGDSAVYFCASSQENVGYYGYTFGSGTRLTVV.

This sequence joins TRBV15 and TRBJ2-5; D is uncertain. The CDR3 sequence is 14 residues long. Germline values: CDR1 LNHNV, CDR2 YYDKDF (reference sequence). Trimming stripped 0 bases from V and 0 bases from J, with 5 bases between. DNA of the CDR3: TGTGCCACCAGCAGAGAGGCTGACCAAGAGACCCAGTACTTC. It yields the protein CATSREADQETQYF.

This clonotype was detected many times. The chain has TRBV3-1 and TRBJ2-1, with D unclear. Trimming took 1 base from V and 5 from J, leaving 6 bases between them. Per germline, CDR1 LGHDT and CDR2 YNNKEL (reference sequence). The CDR3 is made up of 13 amino acids. Here the CDR3 reads CASSQGYDNEQFF. In DNA form, the CDR3 reads TGTGCCAGCAGCCAAGGTTATGACAATGAGCAGTTCTTC.

V is TRBV7-9 and J is TRBJ2-3; D may be TRBD2 (7 bases). V lost 4 bases and J 0 bases, leaving 23 bases between the germline ends. The CDR3 has 19 amino acids. Germline CDR1 is SEHNR and CDR2 is FQNEAQ (reference sequence). CDR3 amino acids: CASSYPGGGGRSSTDTQYF. In DNA, the CDR3 is TGTGCCAGCAGCTACCCTGGGGGGGGCGGGCGATCTAGCACAGATACGCAGTATTTT.

The chain is built from TRBV7-2 and TRBJ2-2; 9 positions match TRBD1. This CDR3 is built from 16 residues. The V gene's germline CDR1 is SGHTA and CDR2 FQGNSA. V shed 1 base and J 7 bases; nucleotides not matched to a gene: 7. CDR3 in DNA: TGTGCCAGCAGCTTAGGCTCAAGACAGGGGGACGGGGAGCTGTTTTTT. It encodes CASSLGSRQGDGELFF.

This clonotype turned up a few times. The chain recombines TRBV7-9 with TRBJ1-5; 8 bases align to TRBD1. The germline CDR1 and CDR2 sequences are SEHNR and FQNEAQ (reference sequence). V gave up 4 bases and J gave up 2 bases; unmatched junction bases: 4. CDR3 size: 15 residues. The chain's CDR3 is CASSSSDRGNQPQHF. The CDR3 DNA sequence: TGTGCCAGCAGCTCCTCGGACAGGGGCAATCAGCCCCAGCATTTT.

This clonotype has only a few counts. V gene TRBV4-1 combines with J gene TRBJ2-7; D remains ambiguous. The CDR3 consists of 16 residues. Germline-derived CDR1 and CDR2 are MGHRA and YSYEKL. V dropped 0 bases and J dropped 2 bases, with 14 bases sitting between them. The CDR3 DNA sequence: TGCGCCAGCAGCCAAGATAATGGGGAATCGGCCTACGAGCAGTACTTC. Translation: CASSQDNGESAYEQYF.

The gene calls are TRBV23-1 and TRBJ2-6; 7 bases align to TRBD2. TRBV23-1 is designated an ORF whose function remains uncertain. V was pared by 6 bases and J by 2 bases, with 10 bases of the junction left unmatched. The CDR3 has 17 amino acids. CDR3 residues: CASRMPRGEAGANVLTF. The CDR3, as DNA: TGCGCCAGCAGAATGCCCCGGGGGGAGGCTGGGGCCAACGTCCTGACTTTC.

The chain recombines TRBV12-3 or TRBV12-4 with TRBJ2-3; 15 bases fit TRBD2. The CDR3 is made up of 17 amino acids. Trimming removed 6 bases from V and 1 base from J; junction bases left unmatched: 5. The CDR3 protein is CASRGLAGGPGTDTQYF. The CDR3 DNA sequence: TGTGCCAGCAGGGGACTAGCGGGAGGCCCGGGCACAGATACGCAGTATTTT.

This clonotype appeared a few times. Relative to the germline gene, one junction end is altered; a read error may explain this. The genes are TRBV7-2 and TRBJ1-5; 8 positions agree with TRBD1. This CDR3 spans 15 amino acids. Germline V gene lookup returns CDR1 SGHTA and CDR2 FQGNSA. CDR3 sequence: CVSSSDGTGYQPQHF. CDR3 nucleotide sequence: TGTGTCAGCAGCTCTGACGGGACAGGTTATCAGCCCCAGCATTTT.

This clonotype was observed a handful of times. CDR3 in DNA: TGTGCCACAGGAGACCGGGGAAGCAATCAGCCCCAGCATTTT. Residues: CATGDRGSNQPQHF. The V call is TRBV28, the J call TRBJ1-5, with unresolved D. Germline loops: CDR1 MDHEN, CDR2 SYDVKM. The CDR3 has 14 amino acids. The V end lost 10 bases, the J end lost 1 base, and 14 bases lay between the germline ends.

This clonotype was seen a handful of times. The rearrangement joins TRBV10-3 to TRBJ1-2; 8 nucleotides agree with TRBD1. The CDR3 contains 15 residues. Germline CDR1 is ENHRY and CDR2 is SYGVKD. V lost 0 bases, J lost 8 bases, and 8 bases stayed unmatched. This CDR3 is CAISESRDRTGGYTF. The CDR3, as DNA: TGTGCCATCAGTGAGTCCAGGGACAGGACAGGCGGCTACACCTTC.